This note documents a single T cell receptor beta chain sequence. This clone showed up just once. Its recognized antigen is unknown. The input lacks base qualities; no much larger clone sits a single base away. The source of the sample is a study of cytomegalovirus exposure and HLA in healthy donors (dated by TCRdb to the late 2010s). Notes on the research overall: In an earlier analysis of 587 of the donors, around 290 Gb of sequence data and 100 million or so unique TCR beta sequences from 150 million to 200 million T cells were reported. An early release that covered 640 HLA-typed donors contained around 300 gigabases of sequencing data and tens of millions of unique TCR sequences. Among the approximately 400 genotyped donors, about 83% belonged to the genetic ancestry cluster associated with self-reported Caucasian donors. The study aimed to test whether signatures of past pathogen exposure could be identified by cataloging public T cell receptors. The study used immunosequencing to profile the T cell repertoires of under 700 subjects and linked those repertoires to cytomegalovirus serostatus. Along with the 666-subject first cohort, a separate validation cohort of approximately 110 different subjects was used. High-throughput TCR immunosequencing, statistical association of individual TCRs with disease status, and machine learning were combined to predict cytomegalovirus infection status. In a later analysis, previously published TCR beta repertoires from 550 to 750 donors were re-analyzed and high-resolution HLA genotyping was added so that TCR occurrence patterns could be studied. In the later analysis, no new phenotypic data were used to find candidate immune exposures; instead, reliance was placed on TCR beta sequences and their occurrence across donors. An earlier analysis of several hundred of the donors applied high-throughput TCR beta sequencing to assess whether each TCR beta V gene segment acted as functional or pseudogenic. Donor age, sex, ethnicity and CMV serostatus were compiled together with the repertoire data. Genome-wide SNP genotypes for about 55% of the roughly 670 donors were used in a later genetic analysis, which treated that subset as a discovery cohort. All discovery cohort repertoires had been generated on a single sequencing platform. Both class I and class II loci were covered by HLA typing, at four-digit resolution. Typing coverage differed by locus: A, B, C, DRB1 and DQB1 were typed in about 620-640 donors, DQA1 in about 510, DPA1 in some 570, and DPB1 in 400 to 480. Roughly five DR-DQ haplotypes were handled as single units for association and clustering, since linkage in the cohort was strong. Among a few hundred genotyped donors of the cohort, an average of around 240,000 unique TCR beta nucleotide sequences were sequenced per donor, roughly 18% of them non-productive.

The full study reports these points: A later analysis found that TCR association rates varied across HLA loci, with DRB1 alleles showing the most associated TCRs and HLA-C alleles the fewest. Because HLA typing was unavailable for some donors at each locus, only the typed subset was used in association tests. According to a later analysis, most CMV-associated TCR beta chains appeared to be HLA-restricted, and the HLA associations seemed to be driven largely by CMV exposure. At a false discovery rate of 0.05, a later analysis linked 15,000 to 20,000 TCR beta sequences to specific HLA alleles. In a later genetic analysis, fewer N-insertions in productive TCRs were reported among donors in an Asian-associated ancestry cluster than the roughly 700-donor mean. Across donors, most TCR sequences were observed very rarely, whereas some public TCRs were present in many individuals. A group of highly shared sequence variants was considered likely to be a technical artifact of the sequencing pipeline. Sequencing depth was assumed to be roughly uniform across donors in the presence/absence analyses, though that assumption may not hold. V-gene and J-gene trimming of TCR beta chains was associated with a missense DCLRE1C variant in a later genetic analysis, and the association was replicated in an independent cohort. A few of the identified cytomegalovirus-associated TCR beta chains were confirmed in vitro to be specific for cytomegalovirus antigens. Compared with equally common non-associated chains, HLA-associated TCR beta chains in a later analysis were more clonally expanded and had lower generation probabilities. An earlier analysis of approximately 600 of the donors showed that most TCR beta V segments appeared in productive rearrangements either about 87% or about 30% of the time, which broadly matched IMGT annotations. Strong co-occurrence of HLA alleles, especially DR and DQ, made assigning TCR associations to individual alleles difficult. Roughly 15 rarely observed V segments, including chromosome 9 orphons, were excluded from the earlier analysis of a few hundred of the donors because counts were too low. Some IMGT-functional V segments, including TRBV6-2 and TRBV6-3, could not be distinguished by the 87-base-pair reads and were therefore excluded. According to a later analysis, parvovirus B19, influenza, CMV and Epstein-Barr virus appeared linked to several top co-occurrence clusters. For the cohort, immune exposure information was limited to CMV serostatus. The study listed 150 to 200 TCR beta chains as associated with cytomegalovirus. A further reported finding was that TCR beta sequences accurately predicted the HLA-A and HLA-B alleles for most subjects in the first cohort. The cohort was sequenced for TCR beta chains only, and without alpha or paired-chain data the features that could be detected were limited. Correlated functional status among segregating V segments might reflect linkage disequilibrium, but an unknown experimental factor could not be ruled out. The classifier was reported to diagnose cytomegalovirus status with high specificity and sensitivity in both the original and validation cohorts. According to the authors, the approach could potentially be generalized to other disease states and immunological phenotypes.

The cohort was made up of approximately 670 healthy bone marrow donors. Cohort members were all nominally healthy when sampled, although unrecorded immune exposures were likely present. The donor was CMV seronegative and belonged to the group of 350 to 400 seronegative cohort members. A peripheral blood sample was provided by each donor, and peripheral blood mononuclear cells were used for TCR beta sequencing. The Qiagen DNeasy Blood Extraction Kit was used to extract genomic DNA from the blood cell samples. The germline V gene specifies MDHEN as CDR1 and SYDVKM as CDR2. V loses 3 bases, J loses 1 base, and the germline ends lie 16 bases apart. The CDR3 goes from the cysteine to the phenylalanine over 16 residues. Only the CDR3 region is kept as DNA, spanning 48 bases read in frame from base 1. Library preparation used the immunoSEQ multiplex PCR assay. For the multiplex PCR, a mixture combining 60 forward primers for TCR Vbeta segments and 13 reverse primers for TCR Jbeta segments was used. The CDR3 region of rearranged TCR beta genes was amplified from genomic DNA with a multiplex PCR assay. The amplified TCR beta libraries were sequenced on the Illumina HiSeq System as 87-base-pair reads. The original pipeline was this. Across the 670 or so repertoires, a later analysis counted some 80 million unique TCR beta chains, some 11 million of which were shared by at least two donors. A nearest-neighbor algorithm error-corrected the raw reads and collapsed the reads into unique sequences, merging closely related sequences to remove PCR and sequencing errors. To assign V, D and J gene segments, CDR3 sequences were aligned to IMGT reference sequences. For a sequence to be retained, a match of at least six nucleotides to both a V gene segment and a J gene segment was required. A rearrangement counted as productive if the CDR3 had no stop codons and remained in frame with V and J, and every other rearrangement counted as non-productive. CDR3 was defined according to IMGT convention as the region running from the second conserved V-encoded cysteine to the conserved J-encoded phenylalanine. In an earlier analysis of around 540 of the donors, sequences lacking an unambiguous match to a single V gene segment were excluded. In an earlier analysis of 500 to 750 of the donors, V segments were called functional above 56.7% productive rearrangements and were called segregating when the between-donor standard deviation exceeded 5%. A statistical classification framework was built for diagnosing cytomegalovirus status from the catalog of TCR beta chain sequences. In a later analysis, V and J genes were assigned by comparing TCR nucleotide sequences against IMGT/GENE-DB human TR gene sequences. In a later analysis, CDR3 sequences and most-parsimonious VDJ recombination scenarios were assigned using the TCRdist pipeline. In a later analysis, each TCR beta chain was defined by its CDR3 amino acid sequence together with its V-gene family, and reads lacking a unique V-gene family were excluded. To address suspected cross-contamination and a sequencing artifact, a later analysis removed approximately 590 highly shared, low-generation-probability nucleotide sequences. In a later analysis, a clonal expansion index for each public chain was calculated from normalized within-repertoire ranks of inferred template counts. In a later analysis, generation probabilities were computed with a VDJ recombination model fitted to out-of-frame rearrangements, and the resulting probabilities were checked against IGoR. A later analysis scored TCR-TCR, TCR-HLA and TCR-CMV co-occurrence with hypergeometric tests, applying a repertoire-size bias correction to TCR pairs. False discovery rates were estimated in a later analysis by permuting HLA or CMV assignments 20 times. In a later analysis, co-occurring TCRs were grouped using DBSCAN, with TCRdist sequence similarity added in when clustering inside HLA-allele-positive subsets. Co-occurrence clustering excluded repertoires with fewer than 30,000 or more than 120,000 public chains, plus five with anomalous nucleotide sharing. TCRdb stores this immuneACCESS table with in-frame sequences only. Part of the clones is absent; in the studies checked, under half of the shortfall reflects unresolved V genes, and no reason is known for the rest. The V and J calls and clone size are taken from that table; D and trimming were inferred from the DNA. Here the sample has roughly 120,000 clones; about 70% occur a single time. Around 4.2% of the sample comes from the top ten.

The material sequenced was PBMCs. The sequence links TRBV28 to TRBJ2-7; TRBD2 could be the D gene, as 6 bases match. This clonotype originated in a woman in her thirties or forties in good health and CMV-seronegative. The CDR3 region has the sequence CASSLGGAWSSYEQYF. The DNA reads TGTGCCAGCAGTTTGGGCGGGGCCTGGAGTTCCTACGAGCAGTACTTC.